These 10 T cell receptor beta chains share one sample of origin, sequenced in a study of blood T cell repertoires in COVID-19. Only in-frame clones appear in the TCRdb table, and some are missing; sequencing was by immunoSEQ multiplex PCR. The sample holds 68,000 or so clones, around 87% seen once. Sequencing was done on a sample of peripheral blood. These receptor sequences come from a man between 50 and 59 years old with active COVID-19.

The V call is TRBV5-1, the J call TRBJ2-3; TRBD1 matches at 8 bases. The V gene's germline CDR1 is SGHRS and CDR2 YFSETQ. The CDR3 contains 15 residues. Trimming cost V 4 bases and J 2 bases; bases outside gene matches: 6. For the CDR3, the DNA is TGCGCCAGCAGCCCGTCAGGGGGCAACACAGATACGCAGTATTTT. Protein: CASSPSGGNTDTQYF.

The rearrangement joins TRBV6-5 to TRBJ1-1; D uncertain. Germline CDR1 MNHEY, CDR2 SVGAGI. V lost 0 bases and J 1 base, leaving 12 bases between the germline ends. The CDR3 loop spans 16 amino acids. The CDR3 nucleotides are TGTGCCAGCAGTTACTCTCTGGCCCGTGGGAACACTGAAGCTTTCTTT. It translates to CASSYSLARGNTEAFF.

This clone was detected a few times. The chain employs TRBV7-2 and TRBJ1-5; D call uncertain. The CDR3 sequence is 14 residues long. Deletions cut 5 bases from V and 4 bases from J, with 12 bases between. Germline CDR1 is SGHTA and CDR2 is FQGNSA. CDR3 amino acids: CASSNERGNQPQHF. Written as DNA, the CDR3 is TGTGCCAGCAGCAACGAAAGAGGTAATCAGCCCCAGCATTTT.

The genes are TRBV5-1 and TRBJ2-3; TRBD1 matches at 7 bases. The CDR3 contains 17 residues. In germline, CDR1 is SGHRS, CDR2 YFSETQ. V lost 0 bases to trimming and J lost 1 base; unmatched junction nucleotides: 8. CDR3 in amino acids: CASSLDPPGTGTDTQYF. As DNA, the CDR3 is TGCGCCAGCAGCTTGGATCCCCCAGGGACAGGCACAGATACGCAGTATTTT. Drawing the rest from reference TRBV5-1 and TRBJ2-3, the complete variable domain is KAGVTQTPRYLIKTRGQQVTLSCSPISGHRSVSWYQQTPGQGLQFLFEYFSETQRNKGNFPGRFSGRQFSNSRSEMNVSTLELGDSALYLCASSLDPPGTGTDTQYFGPGTRLTVL.

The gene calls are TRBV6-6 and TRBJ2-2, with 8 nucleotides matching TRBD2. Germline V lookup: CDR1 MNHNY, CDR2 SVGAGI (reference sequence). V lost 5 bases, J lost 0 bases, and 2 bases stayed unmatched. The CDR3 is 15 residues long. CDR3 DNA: TGTGCCAGCAGTAATAGCGGGGCGAACACCGGGGAGCTGTTTTTT. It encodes CASSNSGANTGELFF.

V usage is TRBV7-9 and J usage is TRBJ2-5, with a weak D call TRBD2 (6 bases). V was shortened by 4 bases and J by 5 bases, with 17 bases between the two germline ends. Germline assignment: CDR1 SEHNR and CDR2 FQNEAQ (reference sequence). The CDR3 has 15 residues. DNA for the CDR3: TGTGCCAGCAGCTCAGAGGCAGGAGGGAGCGAGACCCAGTACTTC. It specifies CASSSEAGGSETQYF.

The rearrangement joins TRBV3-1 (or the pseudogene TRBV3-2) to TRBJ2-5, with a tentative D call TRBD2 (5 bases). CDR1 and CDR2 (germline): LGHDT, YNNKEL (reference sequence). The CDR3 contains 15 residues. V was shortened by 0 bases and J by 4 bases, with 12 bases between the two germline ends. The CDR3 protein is CASSQDPSWGETQYF. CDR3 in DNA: TGTGCCAGCAGCCAAGATCCTAGCTGGGGAGAGACCCAGTACTTC.

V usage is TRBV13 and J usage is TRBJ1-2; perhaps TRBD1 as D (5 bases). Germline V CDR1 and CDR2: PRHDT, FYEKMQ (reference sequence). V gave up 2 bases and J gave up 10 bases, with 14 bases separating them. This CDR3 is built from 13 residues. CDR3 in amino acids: CASSLLAGPDYTF. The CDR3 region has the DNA TGTGCCAGCAGCTTACTGGCAGGGCCTGACTACACCTTC.

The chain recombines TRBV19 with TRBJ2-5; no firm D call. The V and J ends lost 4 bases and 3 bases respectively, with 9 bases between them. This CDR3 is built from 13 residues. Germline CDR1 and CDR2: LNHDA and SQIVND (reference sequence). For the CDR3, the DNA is TGTGCCAGTAGTAATCAGGTAGAAGAGACCCAGTACTTC. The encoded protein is CASSNQVEETQYF.

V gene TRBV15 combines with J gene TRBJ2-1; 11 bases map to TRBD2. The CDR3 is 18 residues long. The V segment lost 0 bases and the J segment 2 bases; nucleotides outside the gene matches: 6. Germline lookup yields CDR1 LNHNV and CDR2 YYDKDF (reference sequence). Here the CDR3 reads CATSRDTVAGGAYNEQFF. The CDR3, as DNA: TGTGCCACCAGCAGAGACACAGTAGCGGGAGGGGCCTACAATGAGCAGTTCTTC.